The 20 T cell receptor beta chains in this list originate from one sample, sequenced in a study of identifying expanded T cells in peripheral blood. The repertoire was sequenced with immunoSEQ multiplex PCR; TCRdb's copy has only in-frame clones and lacks some. This table has approximately 57,000 clones, around nine tenths appearing once. Sequencing input: blood. These receptors were taken from a person between 18 and 75 years old in good health.

The rearrangement links TRBV19 to TRBJ2-5, with 7 bases aligning to TRBD2. The CDR3 totals 14 residues. With V trimmed by 5 bases and J by 9 bases, 12 bases remained unmatched. Germline V gene sequence: CDR1 LNHDA, CDR2 SQIVND (reference sequence). CDR3 protein: CASSSQRDVKAQYF. CDR3 DNA sequence: TGTGCCAGTAGTTCCCAGCGGGATGTAAAGGCCCAGTACTTC.

This chain joins TRBV28 and TRBJ2-2; D is unresolved. The CDR3 spans 12 residues. Germline V gene data show CDR1 as MDHEN and CDR2 as SYDVKM. V lost 4 bases, J lost 6 bases, and 6 bases lay in between. CDR3 sequence: CASSSGAGELFF. The CDR3 nucleotides read TGTGCCAGCAGTTCTGGGGCCGGGGAGCTGTTTTTT. The full variable domain, its missing parts supplied by reference TRBV28 and TRBJ2-2, is DVKVTQSSRYLVKRTGEKVFLECVQDMDHENMFWYRQDPGLGLRLIYFSYDVKMKEKGDIPEGYSVSREKKERFSLILESASTNQTSMYLCASSSGAGELFFGEGSRLTVL.

The chain uses TRBV2 and TRBJ2-1, with a weak D call TRBD1 (6 bases). Trimming shortened V by 2 bases and J by 5 bases, and 16 bases separated the two germline ends. CDR1 is SNHLY, CDR2 FYNNEI, per germline. The CDR3 length is 16 residues. The CDR3 reads CASSENRDTFNNEQFF. The DNA of the CDR3 is TGTGCCAGCAGTGAAAACCGGGACACTTTTAACAATGAGCAGTTCTTC. Full variable domain (missing parts from reference TRBV2 and TRBJ2-1): EPEVTQTPSHQVTQMGQEVILRCVPISNHLYFYWYRQILGQKVEFLVSFYNNEISEKSEIFDDQFSVERPDGSNFTLKIRSTKLEDSAMYFCASSENRDTFNNEQFFGPGTRLTVL.

This rearrangement joins TRBV6-5 to TRBJ1-5, with TRBD1 matching over 8 bases. The germline V gene has CDR1 MNHEY and CDR2 SVGAGI. V dropped 4 bases and J dropped 5; count of bases not matched to a gene: 4. This CDR3 spans 14 amino acids. CDR3 DNA: TGTGCCAGCAGTTCTGGACAGGGATATCAGCCCCAGCATTTT. This gives the protein CASSSGQGYQPQHF.

The rearrangement joins TRBV21-1 to TRBJ1-2; the table's TRBD1 call for D was not verified on the DNA. TRBV21-1 is designated a pseudogene. The CDR3 is made up of 14 amino acids. The CDR3 region has the DNA TGTGCCAGCAGCTTGAGTGGGCCCGGCTATGGCTACACCTTC. Its translation is CASSLSGPGYGYTF.

The chain carries TRBV5-8 and TRBJ2-3; D gene unclear. V was trimmed by 4 bases and J by 2 bases, leaving 5 bases between them. This CDR3 spans 12 amino acids. Germline loops: CDR1 SGHTS, CDR2 YDEGEE. The CDR3 loop is CASSVFTDTQYF. Written as DNA, the CDR3 is TGTGCCAGCAGCGTCTTCACAGATACGCAGTATTTT.

This rearrangement joins TRBV6-5 to TRBJ1-2; 8 nucleotides agree with TRBD1. Trimming took 0 bases from V and 14 from J; bases not matched to a gene: 5. Germline values: CDR1 MNHEY, CDR2 SVGAGI. This CDR3 contains 12 residues. This CDR3 reads CASSYSGTGATF. The CDR3 DNA sequence: TGTGCCAGCAGTTACTCGGGGACAGGCGCGACCTTC.

The chain has TRBV27 and TRBJ2-7; D is unresolved. The length of the CDR3 is 15 residues. Trimming shortened V by 6 bases and J by 3 bases, and 18 bases separated the two germline ends. In germline, CDR1 is MNHEY, CDR2 SMNVEV (reference sequence). The DNA for the CDR3 is TGTGCCAGCAGAGAGTCGAGAGGTGGTAACTACGAGCAGTACTTC. This translates into CASRESRGGNYEQYF.

The chain employs TRBV19 and TRBJ1-2; 7 nucleotides agree with TRBD1. The CDR3 loop spans 16 amino acids. From germline, CDR1 is LNHDA and CDR2 SQIVND (reference sequence). The J segment lost 4 bases and the V segment lost 3 bases, leaving 11 bases of the junction unmatched. The CDR3 region is CASSIPRDRGFYGYTF. DNA for the CDR3: TGTGCCAGTAGTATCCCCCGGGACAGAGGATTCTATGGCTACACCTTC.

The chain employs TRBV4-3 and TRBJ1-2; the D gene is possibly TRBD1 (5 bases). With 1 base removed from V and 0 bases from J, the gap between germline ends came to 12 bases. Germline V gene lookup returns CDR1 LGHNA and CDR2 YSLEER. The CDR3 is made up of 16 amino acids. The CDR3 sequence is CASSQVQGLANYGYTF. For the CDR3, the DNA is TGCGCCAGCAGCCAAGTTCAGGGACTGGCTAACTATGGCTACACCTTC.

The rearrangement joins TRBV11-2 to TRBJ2-1, with TRBD2 matching 7 bases. The CDR3 covers 16 residues. Germline V gives CDR1 SGHAT, CDR2 FQNNGV. V shed 1 base, J shed 2 bases, and the junction held 5 bases outside the gene matches. The CDR3 coding sequence is TGTGCCAGCAGCTTAGGGGCGGGGAGGGCCTACAATGAGCAGTTCTTC. Translated: CASSLGAGRAYNEQFF.

This clone was seen a few times. The rearrangement links TRBV2 to TRBJ2-5, with D tentatively TRBD2 (6 bases). Germline V gene lookup returns CDR1 SNHLY and CDR2 FYNNEI. V gave up 5 bases and J gave up 9 bases, with 16 bases separating them. The CDR3 consists of 13 residues. Here the CDR3 reads CASSSTWRAAQYF. The CDR3 nucleotides read TGTGCCAGCAGTTCCACGTGGAGGGCAGCCCAGTACTTC.

The chain combines TRBV18 with TRBJ1-1; no reliable D call. Germline loops: CDR1 KGHSH, CDR2 LQKENI. The CDR3 runs 13 residues. V was shortened by 1 base and J by 7 bases, with 10 bases between the two germline ends. CDR3 residues: CASSPRHGVEAFF. The CDR3 nucleotides read TGTGCCAGCTCACCACGGCACGGGGTTGAAGCTTTCTTT.

The rearrangement uses TRBV5-6 and TRBJ1-5; D is ambiguous. Germline-derived CDR1 and CDR2 are SGHDT and YYEEEE. The CDR3 spans 14 residues. V was pared by 3 bases and J by 3 bases, with 10 bases between. This CDR3 is CASSSGEFNQPQHF. DNA for the CDR3: TGTGCCAGCAGCTCGGGTGAGTTCAATCAGCCCCAGCATTTT.

The chain links TRBV7-2 to TRBJ2-1; 7 nucleotides line up with TRBD1. The CDR3 has 14 amino acids. V dropped 2 bases and J dropped 7; count of bases not matched to a gene: 5. Per germline, CDR1 SGHTA and CDR2 FQGNSA. CDR3 protein: CASSLYQGVNEQFF. The CDR3 DNA sequence: TGTGCCAGCAGCTTATATCAGGGGGTGAATGAGCAGTTCTTC.

The chain has TRBV5-5 and TRBJ2-5; 12 nucleotides line up with TRBD2. The CDR3 extends over 15 amino acids. After removal of 2 bases from V and 5 bases from J, the junction contained 4 bases not matched to a gene. Germline V gene sequence: CDR1 SGHKS, CDR2 YYEKEE (reference sequence). The CDR3 loop is CASSFLAGGSETQYF. DNA of the CDR3: TGTGCCAGCAGCTTCCTAGCGGGGGGGAGCGAGACCCAGTACTTC.

The J gene is TRBJ2-2, the V gene TRBV19; 7 nucleotides line up with TRBD2. Germline values: CDR1 LNHDA, CDR2 SQIVND (reference sequence). The CDR3 covers 18 residues. J gave up 0 bases and V 5 bases, and 12 bases lay outside the gene matches. CDR3 loop: CASSHPLAGWPNTGELFF. The CDR3 coding sequence is TGTGCCAGTAGTCACCCGTTAGCGGGTTGGCCGAACACCGGGGAGCTGTTTTTT.

This chain joins TRBV27 and TRBJ2-7; 11 bases align to TRBD1. Trimming at V came to 3 bases and at J to 3 bases, leaving 1 base not matched to a gene. This CDR3 spans 14 amino acids. Germline V gives CDR1 MNHEY, CDR2 SMNVEV (reference sequence). The CDR3 DNA is TGTGCCAGCAGTTTGGGACAGGGGGGCTACGAGCAGTACTTC. Translating gives CASSLGQGGYEQYF.

The V and J genes are TRBV6-4 and TRBJ1-5, with D perhaps matching TRBD1 (6 bases). Germline assignment: CDR1 MRHNA and CDR2 SNTAGT. The CDR3 has 16 residues. Trimming took off 5 bases at V and 1 base at J, with 15 bases between the two ends. The CDR3 is CASSPLARGSNQPQHF. CDR3 sequence (DNA): TGTGCCAGCAGTCCGCTCGCCAGGGGCAGCAATCAGCCCCAGCATTTT.

The chain uses TRBV6-1 and TRBJ2-5; D is uncertain. The V and J ends lost 2 bases and 2 bases respectively, with 12 bases between them. Germline V gene sequence: CDR1 MNHNS, CDR2 SASEGT. The CDR3 spans 15 residues. CDR3: CASSENANGQETQYF. CDR3 sequence (DNA): TGTGCCAGCAGTGAAAACGCAAACGGACAAGAGACCCAGTACTTC.